This T cell receptor (beta chain) appears in the sequencing data of a study of regulatory T cells in long-lasting Graves disease. This CDR3 contains 21 residues. V trimming: 4 bases; J trimming: 3 bases; junction bases outside the gene matches: 21. Germline lookup yields CDR1 SEHNR and CDR2 FQNEAQ (reference sequence). Time point given: newly diagnosed GD, antithyroid drugs for less than 3 months. After RNA was extracted from PBMCs, the TCR library was made from it. Library construction for TCR beta used iRepertoire HTBI primers and Arm-PCR of CDR3 regions. TCRdb re-derived calls from the multiplex PCR reads in MiXCR, one entry per CDR3 protein. The top ten hold approximately 15% of the sample, which has a few hundred thousand distinct CDR3 sequences, around 15% seen once. The table lists this clonotype with a few counts. This sample was shared with a second study, whose subject was T cells in Graves' hyperthyroidism and ophthalmopathy.

The rearrangement links TRBV7-9 to TRBJ2-1; 10 bases fit TRBD2. This receptor was taken from a woman aged 45-65 years with Graves disease. The source material was peripheral blood mononuclear cells (PBMCs), sampled at new diagnosis, from a patient treated with antithyroid drugs. The CDR3: CASSSPPPGGKSGRDYNEQFF. The CDR3 DNA follows: TGTGCCAGCAGCTCCCCCCCCCCGGGGGGCAAAAGCGGGAGGGACTACAATGAGCAGTTCTTC. Variable domain in full (rest from reference TRBV7-9 and TRBJ2-1): DTGVSQNPRHKITKRGQNVTFRCDPISEHNRLYWYRQTLGQGPEFLTYFQNEAQLEKSRLLSDRFSAERPKGSFSTLEIQRTEQGDSAMYLCASSSPPPGGKSGRDYNEQFFGPGTRLTVL.